The T cell receptor (beta chain) described here comes from a study of T cells in narcolepsy. Looked up from germline, CDR1 is SNHLY and CDR2 is FYNNEI. This CDR3 comprises 19 residues. V was shortened by 5 bases and J by 0 bases, with 25 bases between the two germline ends. Profiled with immunoSEQ multiplex PCR; TCRdb holds only in-frame clones, not every one. This table holds tens of thousands of clones, around 87% found once. The chain combines TRBV2 with TRBJ1-2; D remains ambiguous. Sequencing was carried out using memory (CD45RA-) CD4+ T cells from blood. The source is a human donor in good health. CDR3 sequence (DNA): TGTGCCAGCAGTCTTAAGGGAGACACCTACGGGGAAGCTAACTATGGCTACACCTTC. As protein: CASSLKGDTYGEANYGYTF.